This TCR beta chain was obtained from a study of shared clonotypes between healthy human individuals. Broader study findings: In contrast to clonotypes shared by all four donors, non-shared clonotypes had lower generation probabilities.

Naive CD8 cells were CD45RO-negative, positively selected for CCR7, excluding terminally differentiated effector memory CD45RA+ cells. In regard to this clone: The antigen remains undetermined.

Germline-derived CDR1 and CDR2 are SGDLS and YYNGEE. The ends were cut back, 0 bases at V and 1 base at J, with 10 bases in the middle. The CDR3 loop spans 15 amino acids. Every subset's genomic DNA went evenly onto several immunoSEQ plates. In the source study's methods: From ImmunoSEQ came sequences covering only the junction and carrying no quality scores, so filtering differed. Produced via immunoSEQ multiplex PCR; TCRdb's table is partial and in-frame only. V, J and clone size derive from that table, while D and trimming were established from the DNA sequence. Of roughly 890,000 clones in the sample, 90% to 95% are singletons; the top ten hold less than 25%.

The sequenced sample was naive CD8+ T cells sorted from blood. The receptor was derived from a man aged 30 to 39 in good health. The chain joins TRBV9 to TRBJ2-5, with D unclear. The CDR3 spells CASSVGGFSQETQYF. The CDR3 nucleotides are TGTGCCAGCAGCGTAGGTGGCTTCAGCCAAGAGACCCAGTACTTC.